One and the same sample provided the 20 T cell receptor beta chains below, sequenced in a study of beta chain features in type 1 diabetes. The investigators reverse transcribed all of the isolated RNA, so they sequenced expressed TCRB transcripts. Assay used: immunoSEQ multiplex PCR; TCRdb lists only in-frame clones, some missing. The sample yields about 340,000 clones, 7% to 9% seen once. The sample taken for sequencing was central memory CD4+ T cells from blood. All receptors come from a young woman in good health.

This clone was detected ten times or more. The J gene is TRBJ2-6, the V gene TRBV4-3; no definite D call. There are 20 residues in the CDR3. The V gene lost 0 bases and the J gene lost 0 bases, with 18 bases spanning the gap. Germline V gene sequence: CDR1 LGHNA, CDR2 YSLEER. The CDR3 DNA reads as TGCGCCAGCAGCCAAGATCTAATCATCCGTGGTATCTCTGGGGCCAACGTCCTGACTTTC. It is translated as CASSQDLIIRGISGANVLTF.

The chain links TRBV5-6 to TRBJ1-2, with D possibly matching TRBD1 (5 bases). The CDR3 has 13 amino acids. With 0 bases removed from V and 8 bases from J, the gap between germline ends came to 11 bases. Germline assignment: CDR1 SGHDT and CDR2 YYEEEE. This CDR3 is CASSLGKGEGYTF. CDR3 in DNA: TGTGCCAGCAGCTTGGGGAAAGGGGAAGGCTACACCTTC.

In this sample, this clone turned up many times. The rearrangement links TRBV15 to TRBJ2-5, with D perhaps matching TRBD1 (5 bases). The germline CDR1 and CDR2 sequences are LNHNV and YYDKDF (reference sequence). The CDR3 length is 15 residues. V was cut by 0 bases and J by 4 bases, with 12 bases left in between. This CDR3 reads CATSRDPDTLETQYF. The CDR3 DNA sequence: TGTGCCACCAGCAGAGATCCGGACACACTAGAGACCCAGTACTTC.

V gene TRBV6-5 combines with J gene TRBJ1-1; no reliable D call. The CDR3 covers 15 residues. V was trimmed by 0 bases and J by 0 bases, leaving 8 bases between them. CDR1 is MNHEY, CDR2 SVGAGI, per germline. The CDR3 is CASSYSGVMNTEAFF. In DNA, the CDR3 is TGTGCCAGCAGTTACTCTGGGGTCATGAACACTGAAGCTTTCTTT.

This chain joins TRBV11-1 and TRBJ1-1; D gene unclear. The CDR3 is 13 amino acids. CDR1 is SGHAT, CDR2 FQDESV, per germline (reference sequence). The ends were cut back, 2 bases at V and 0 bases at J, with 4 bases in the middle. CDR3 bases: TGTGCCAGCAGCTTACAGGTGAACACTGAAGCTTTCTTT. Translating gives CASSLQVNTEAFF.

V usage is TRBV5-1 and J usage is TRBJ2-1; 15 nucleotides align to TRBD2. Per the germline V gene, CDR1 is SGHRS and CDR2 is YFSETQ. This CDR3 has 14 residues. The ends lost 4 bases at V and 9 bases at J; junction bases unmatched: 2. The CDR3 is CASSRGLAGGEQFF. DNA for the CDR3: TGCGCCAGCAGCCGGGGACTAGCGGGAGGTGAGCAGTTCTTC.

This clone showed up just a few times. The chain couples TRBV9 to TRBJ2-7; D remains unclear. V lost 3 bases, J lost 6 bases, and 19 bases lay in between. CDR3 length equals 15 residues. CDR1 is SGDLS and CDR2 is YYNGEE in the germline V gene. CDR3 protein: CASSELPDASTEQYF. CDR3 DNA sequence: TGTGCCAGCAGCGAGCTCCCGGACGCCTCCACCGAGCAGTACTTC.

A few counts support this clone. Possible read error: a much larger clone is one base away. This chain joins TRBV15 and TRBJ2-3, with 13 bases that match TRBD2. J gave up 3 bases and V 9 bases, and 3 bases lay outside the gene matches. This CDR3 is built from 14 residues. CDR1 and CDR2 (germline): LNHNV, YYDKDF (reference sequence). The CDR3 nucleotides read TGTGCCACTGGACTAGCGGGAGTTACAGATACGCAGTATTTT. It is translated as CATGLAGVTDTQYF.

The chain combines TRBV18 with TRBJ2-1, with a weak D call TRBD1 (6 bases). The germline gives CDR1 KGHSH, CDR2 LQKENI. The CDR3 runs to 12 residues. With 6 bases removed from V and 8 bases from J, the gap between germline ends came to 11 bases. For the CDR3, the DNA is TGTGCCAGCTCCCGAAACAGGGATGAGCAGTTCTTC. Translation: CASSRNRDEQFF.

This clone was recorded a few times. V gene TRBV19 combines with J gene TRBJ2-1, with a possible D match to TRBD2 (6 bases). CDR3 size: 15 residues. Trimming took off 1 base at V and 2 bases at J, with 9 bases between the two ends. Germline V lookup: CDR1 LNHDA, CDR2 SQIVND (reference sequence). The CDR3 coding sequence is TGTGCCAGTAGTATAGGCGGGACCACCTACAATGAGCAGTTCTTC. This sequence encodes CASSIGGTTYNEQFF. Full variable domain (rest looked up from reference TRBV19 and TRBJ2-1): DGGITQSPKYLFRKEGQNVTLSCEQNLNHDAMYWYRQDPGQGLRLIYYSQIVNDFQKGDIAEGYSVSREKKESFPLTVTSAQKNPTAFYLCASSIGGTTYNEQFFGPGTRLTVL.

This clone was observed a handful of times. V gene TRBV2 combines with J gene TRBJ2-2, with TRBD2 identical over 7 bases. The J segment lost 7 bases and the V segment lost 4 bases, leaving 3 bases of the junction unmatched. The germline V gene encodes CDR1 SNHLY and CDR2 FYNNEI. This CDR3 is built from 13 residues. The CDR3 DNA reads TGTGCCAGCAGTGCCACTAGCGACGGGGAGCTGTTTTTT. Translation: CASSATSDGELFF. Variable domain in full (rest from reference TRBV2 and TRBJ2-2): EPEVTQTPSHQVTQMGQEVILRCVPISNHLYFYWYRQILGQKVEFLVSFYNNEISEKSEIFDDQFSVERPDGSNFTLKIRSTKLEDSAMYFCASSATSDGELFFGEGSRLTVL.

There are many counts of this clone. This chain connects TRBV19 to TRBJ2-7; D is uncertain. With 6 bases removed from V and 5 bases from J, the gap between germline ends came to 17 bases. The CDR3 totals 14 residues. The germline V gene encodes CDR1 LNHDA and CDR2 SQIVND (reference sequence). The CDR3 region is CASSLKSRAHEQYF. In DNA form, the CDR3 reads TGTGCCAGTAGCCTGAAGAGTAGGGCCCACGAGCAGTACTTC.

The chain combines TRBV6-5 with TRBJ1-3, with 7 nucleotides matching TRBD1. With 10 bases clipped from V and 0 bases from J, the junction kept 6 bases outside the gene matches. The CDR3 runs to 14 residues. Germline loops: CDR1 MNHEY, CDR2 SVGAGI. CDR3 nucleotide sequence: TGTGCCATTAGGGGGCAGAACTCTGGAAACACCATATATTTT. It codes for CAIRGQNSGNTIYF.

This clone was detected only a few times. Other DNA sequences in the same sample also yield this CDR3. This sequence joins TRBV7-2 and TRBJ2-7; 11 positions match TRBD2. CDR3 size: 15 residues. The germline gives CDR1 SGHTA, CDR2 FQGNSA. The ends lost 0 bases at V and 3 bases at J; junction bases unmatched: 1. The CDR3 DNA reads TGTGCCAGCAGCTTAGCCGGGACTAGCGGCTACGAGCAGTACTTC. It encodes CASSLAGTSGYEQYF.

This clone was seen a handful of times. Here the CDR3 reads CASSPRGSPIYEQYF. Here the CDR3 DNA reads TGTGCCAGCAGTCCCCGCGGGTCCCCTATCTACGAGCAGTACTTC. The chain links TRBV28 to TRBJ2-7; D might be TRBD2 (5 bases). The germline V gene has CDR1 MDHEN and CDR2 SYDVKM. Trimming cost V 5 bases and J 3 bases, with 17 bases left between them. The CDR3 covers 15 residues.

The genes are TRBV7-9 and TRBJ2-1; 12 bases match TRBD2. The length of the CDR3 is 18 residues. With V trimmed by 1 base and J by 7 bases, 11 bases remained unmatched. Germline loops: CDR1 SEHNR, CDR2 FQNEAQ (reference sequence). The CDR3 region has the DNA TGTGCCAGCAGCTTAGGAGGGCTAGCGGGAGGGGTGGCAAATGAGCAGTTCTTC. Residues: CASSLGGLAGGVANEQFF.

This clone has a count of ten or more. This CDR3 is also generated by other DNA sequences in the sample. The chain uses TRBV12-5 and TRBJ2-1, with a weak D call TRBD2 (5 bases). V lost 5 bases to trimming and J lost 6 bases, with 5 bases between them. CDR1 LGHNT and CDR2 FRNRAP come from the germline V gene. The CDR3 is made up of 11 amino acids. The CDR3 is CASGRGNEQFF. CDR3 in DNA: TGTGCTAGTGGTCGGGGCAATGAGCAGTTCTTC.

Many counts were recorded for this clone. The V gene is TRBV18, the J gene TRBJ2-7; 7 nucleotides line up with TRBD1. V was pared by 3 bases and J by 7 bases, with 6 bases of the junction left unmatched. This CDR3 is 13 amino acids long. The germline V gene has CDR1 KGHSH and CDR2 LQKENI. The CDR3 region has the DNA TGTGCCAGCTCACCGACAGGGAACTGGGAGCAGTACTTC. Its protein is CASSPTGNWEQYF. The full variable domain, in which reference TRBV18 and TRBJ2-7 provide the parts outside the CDR3, is NAGVMQNPRHLVRRRGQEARLRCSPMKGHSHVYWYRQLPEEGLKFMVYLQKENIIDESGMPKERFSAEFPKEGPSILRIQQVVRGDSAAYFCASSPTGNWEQYFGPGTRLTVT.

As regards this clone: Additional DNA sequences in this sample encode the identical CDR3. This rearrangement joins TRBV28 to TRBJ2-3; 8 nucleotides match TRBD1. The germline V gene encodes CDR1 MDHEN and CDR2 SYDVKM. Trimming at V came to 3 bases and at J to 5 bases, leaving 4 bases not matched to a gene. This CDR3 spans 14 amino acids. CDR3 DNA sequence: TGTGCCAGCAGTTTCCAGGGGGCAAAAGATACGCAGTATTTT. This codes for CASSFQGAKDTQYF.

This clone has just a few counts. This rearrangement joins TRBV4-3 to TRBJ2-7; the D is unclear. CDR3 length equals 13 residues. CDR1 and CDR2 (germline): LGHNA, YSLEER. V was shortened by 3 bases and J by 5 bases, with 11 bases between the two germline ends. The CDR3: CASSHVLRDEQYF. CDR3 DNA: TGCGCCAGCAGCCACGTGCTAAGGGACGAGCAGTACTTC.